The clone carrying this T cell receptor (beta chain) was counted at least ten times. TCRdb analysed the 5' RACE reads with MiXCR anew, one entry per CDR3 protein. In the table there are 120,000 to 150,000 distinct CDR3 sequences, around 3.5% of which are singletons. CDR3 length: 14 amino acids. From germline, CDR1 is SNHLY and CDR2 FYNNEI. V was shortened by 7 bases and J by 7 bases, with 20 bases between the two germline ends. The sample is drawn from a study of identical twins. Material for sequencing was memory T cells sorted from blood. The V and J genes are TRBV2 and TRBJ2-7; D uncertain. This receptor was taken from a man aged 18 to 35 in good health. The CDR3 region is CASTSTTKIGEQYF. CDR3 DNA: TGTGCCAGCACTTCCACGACAAAAATTGGAGAGCAGTACTTC.